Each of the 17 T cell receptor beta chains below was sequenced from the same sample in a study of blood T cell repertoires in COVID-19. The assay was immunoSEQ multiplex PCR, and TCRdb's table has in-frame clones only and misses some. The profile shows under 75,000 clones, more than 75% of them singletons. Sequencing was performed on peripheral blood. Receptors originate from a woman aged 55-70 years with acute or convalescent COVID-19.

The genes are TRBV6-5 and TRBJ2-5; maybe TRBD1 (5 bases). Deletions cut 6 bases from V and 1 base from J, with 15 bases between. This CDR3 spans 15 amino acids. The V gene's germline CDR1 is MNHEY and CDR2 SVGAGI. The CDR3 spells CASRDTRQFQETQYF. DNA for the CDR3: TGTGCCAGCAGAGACACACGACAGTTCCAAGAGACCCAGTACTTC.

CDR3 bases: TGTGCCAGCAGTCCCCGACAGGGGAATTCACCCCTCCACTTT. Amino acid sequence: CASSPRQGNSPLHF. The V and J genes are TRBV2 and TRBJ1-6; 8 bases fit TRBD1. The CDR3 is made up of 14 amino acids. The V and J ends lost 5 bases and 7 bases, in that order; junction bases with no gene match: 4. CDR1 and CDR2 (germline): SNHLY, FYNNEI.

The CDR3 nucleotides are TGTGCCAGCAGTCCGGGGGGGCGGGCCTACAATGAGCAGTTCTTC. It translates to CASSPGGRAYNEQFF. V usage is TRBV27 and J usage is TRBJ2-1, with 8 positions matching TRBD2. Germline V gives CDR1 MNHEY, CDR2 SMNVEV (reference sequence). V lost 5 bases to trimming and J lost 2 bases; unmatched junction nucleotides: 5. The CDR3 runs to 15 residues.

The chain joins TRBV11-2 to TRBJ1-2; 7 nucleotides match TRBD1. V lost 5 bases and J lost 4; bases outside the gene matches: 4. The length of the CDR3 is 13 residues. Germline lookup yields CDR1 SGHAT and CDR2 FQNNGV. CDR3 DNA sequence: TGTGCCAGCAGCCAACAGGGGCCCTATGGCTACACCTTC. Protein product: CASSQQGPYGYTF. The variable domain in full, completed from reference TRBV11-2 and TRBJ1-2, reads EAGVAQSPRYKIIEKRQSVAFWCNPISGHATLYWYQQILGQGPKLLIQFQNNGVVDDSQLPKDRFSAERLKGVDSTLKIQPAKLEDSAVYLCASSQQGPYGYTFGSGTRLTVV.

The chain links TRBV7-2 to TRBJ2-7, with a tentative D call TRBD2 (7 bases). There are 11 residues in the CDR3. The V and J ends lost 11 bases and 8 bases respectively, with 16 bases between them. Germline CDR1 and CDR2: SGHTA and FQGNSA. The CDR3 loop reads CARQGTNKQYF. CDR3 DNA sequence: TGTGCCCGCCAGGGGACTAACAAGCAGTACTTC.

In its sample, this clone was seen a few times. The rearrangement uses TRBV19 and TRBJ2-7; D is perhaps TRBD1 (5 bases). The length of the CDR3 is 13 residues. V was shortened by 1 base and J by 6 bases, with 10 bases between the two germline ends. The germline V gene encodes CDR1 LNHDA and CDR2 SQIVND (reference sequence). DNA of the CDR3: TGTGCCAGTAGTATAGGGACCCAGGGCGAGCAGTACTTC. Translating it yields CASSIGTQGEQYF.

DNA for the CDR3: TGTGCCAGCAGCTTAGCTCCGGGACAGGGGTACACTGAAGCTTTCTTT. It specifies CASSLAPGQGYTEAFF. The rearrangement links TRBV7-9 to TRBJ1-1; TRBD1 aligns across 10 bases. Germline V CDR1 and CDR2: SEHNR, FQNEAQ (reference sequence). CDR3 length: 16 residues. The junction had 4 bases not matched to a gene; V was cut back by 0 bases and J by 3 bases.

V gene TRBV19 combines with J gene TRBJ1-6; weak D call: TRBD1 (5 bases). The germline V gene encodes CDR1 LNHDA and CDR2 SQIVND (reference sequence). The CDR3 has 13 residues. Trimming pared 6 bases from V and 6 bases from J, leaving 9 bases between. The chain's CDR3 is CASSDSFNSPLHF. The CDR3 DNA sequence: TGTGCCAGTAGCGACAGCTTTAATTCACCCCTCCACTTT. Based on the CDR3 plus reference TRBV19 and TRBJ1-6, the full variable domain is DGGITQSPKYLFRKEGQNVTLSCEQNLNHDAMYWYRQDPGQGLRLIYYSQIVNDFQKGDIAEGYSVSREKKESFPLTVTSAQKNPTAFYLCASSDSFNSPLHFGNGTRLTVT.

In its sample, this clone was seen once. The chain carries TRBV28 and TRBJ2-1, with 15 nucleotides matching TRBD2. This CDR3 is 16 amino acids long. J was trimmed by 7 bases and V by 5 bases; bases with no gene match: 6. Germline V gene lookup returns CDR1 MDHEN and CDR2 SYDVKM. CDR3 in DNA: TGTGCCAGCAGTCGGACTAGCGGGGGGGCCGGGAATGAGCAGTTCTTC. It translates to CASSRTSGGAGNEQFF.

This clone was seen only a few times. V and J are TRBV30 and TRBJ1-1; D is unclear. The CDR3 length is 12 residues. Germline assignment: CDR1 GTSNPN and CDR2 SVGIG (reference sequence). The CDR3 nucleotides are TGTGGAGCGGTGCGGATGAACACTGAAGCTTTCTTT. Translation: CGAVRMNTEAFF. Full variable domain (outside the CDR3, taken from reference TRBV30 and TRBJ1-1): SQTIHQWPATLVQPVGSPLSLECTVEGTSNPNLYWYRQAAGRGLQLLFYSVGIGQISSEVPQNLSASRPQDRQFILSSKKLLLSDSGFYLCGAVRMNTEAFFGQGTRLTVV.

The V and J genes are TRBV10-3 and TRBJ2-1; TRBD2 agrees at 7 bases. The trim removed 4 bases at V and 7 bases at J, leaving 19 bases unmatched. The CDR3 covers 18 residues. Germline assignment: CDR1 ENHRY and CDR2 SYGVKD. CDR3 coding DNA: TGTGCCATCAGTGCCGTGCGGGGTGGGGGGGACGGTCAGAATGAGCAGTTCTTC. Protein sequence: CAISAVRGGGDGQNEQFF.

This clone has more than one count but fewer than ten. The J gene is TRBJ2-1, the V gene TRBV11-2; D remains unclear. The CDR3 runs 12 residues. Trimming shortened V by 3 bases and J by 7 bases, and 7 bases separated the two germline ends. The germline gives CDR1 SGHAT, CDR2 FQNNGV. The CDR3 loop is CASSLTGNEQFF. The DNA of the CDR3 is TGTGCCAGCAGCTTGACCGGGAATGAGCAGTTCTTC.

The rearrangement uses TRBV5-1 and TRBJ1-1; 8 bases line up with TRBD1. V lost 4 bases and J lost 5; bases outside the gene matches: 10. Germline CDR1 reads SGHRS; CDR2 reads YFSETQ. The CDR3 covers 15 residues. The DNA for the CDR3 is TGCGCCAGCAGCACAGACAGGGGAAAGGGGACTGAAGCTTTCTTT. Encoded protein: CASSTDRGKGTEAFF.

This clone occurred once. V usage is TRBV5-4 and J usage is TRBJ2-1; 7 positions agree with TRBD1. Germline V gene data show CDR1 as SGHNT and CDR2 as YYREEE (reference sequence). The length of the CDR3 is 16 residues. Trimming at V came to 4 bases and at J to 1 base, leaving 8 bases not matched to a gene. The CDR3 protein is CASSRSSGGSYNEQFF. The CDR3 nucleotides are TGTGCCAGCAGCCGTTCCTCAGGGGGTTCCTACAATGAGCAGTTCTTC.

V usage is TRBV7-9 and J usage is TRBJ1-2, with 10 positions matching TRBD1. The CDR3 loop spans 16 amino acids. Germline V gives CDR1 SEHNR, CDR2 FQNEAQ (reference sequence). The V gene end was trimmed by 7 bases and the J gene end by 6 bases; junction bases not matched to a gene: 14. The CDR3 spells CASTGGVPGQGNGYTF. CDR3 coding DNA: TGTGCCAGCACCGGGGGGGTACCGGGACAGGGGAATGGCTACACCTTC.

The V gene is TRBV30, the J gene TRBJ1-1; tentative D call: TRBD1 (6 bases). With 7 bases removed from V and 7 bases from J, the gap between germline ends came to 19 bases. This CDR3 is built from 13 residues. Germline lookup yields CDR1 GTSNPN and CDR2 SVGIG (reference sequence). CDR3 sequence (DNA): TGTGCCTTGTCCTTGACAGGCGGCGGTGAAGCTTTCTTT. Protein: CALSLTGGGEAFF. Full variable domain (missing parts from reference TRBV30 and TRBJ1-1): SQTIHQWPATLVQPVGSPLSLECTVEGTSNPNLYWYRQAAGRGLQLLFYSVGIGQISSEVPQNLSASRPQDRQFILSSKKLLLSDSGFYLCALSLTGGGEAFFGQGTRLTVV.

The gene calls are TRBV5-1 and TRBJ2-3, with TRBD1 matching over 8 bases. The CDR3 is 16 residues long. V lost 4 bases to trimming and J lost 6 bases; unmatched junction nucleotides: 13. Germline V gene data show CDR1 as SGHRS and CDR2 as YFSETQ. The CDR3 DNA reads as TGCGCCAGCAGCCTTGGCGGGCAGGGGGCCTTTGATACGCAGTATTTT. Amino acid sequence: CASSLGGQGAFDTQYF.